This entry is about one TCR beta chain. Antigen: not known. Profiled with immunoSEQ multiplex PCR; TCRdb holds only in-frame clones, not every one. The table lists about 140,000 clones, 85% to 90% of them singletons, with around 1.6% in the top ten. The sample comes from a study of T cell responses to AZD1222 COVID-19 vaccine. The study, taken as a whole, reports: Females outnumbered males among donors, who were mostly white British; clonal diversity was possibly underestimated.

The germline gives CDR1 SGDLS, CDR2 YYNGEE. The CDR3 length is 13 residues. Trimming pared 6 bases from V and 11 bases from J, leaving 20 bases between. The material was peripheral blood, obtained on day 0 of AZD1222 vaccination. This sequence joins TRBV9 and TRBJ1-1; a possible D gene is TRBD1 (6 bases). This sequence was found in an adult in good health. The chain's CDR3 is CASTSRPPGAAFF. The CDR3 DNA is TGTGCCAGCACCTCAAGGCCCCCGGGGGCTGCTTTCTTT.